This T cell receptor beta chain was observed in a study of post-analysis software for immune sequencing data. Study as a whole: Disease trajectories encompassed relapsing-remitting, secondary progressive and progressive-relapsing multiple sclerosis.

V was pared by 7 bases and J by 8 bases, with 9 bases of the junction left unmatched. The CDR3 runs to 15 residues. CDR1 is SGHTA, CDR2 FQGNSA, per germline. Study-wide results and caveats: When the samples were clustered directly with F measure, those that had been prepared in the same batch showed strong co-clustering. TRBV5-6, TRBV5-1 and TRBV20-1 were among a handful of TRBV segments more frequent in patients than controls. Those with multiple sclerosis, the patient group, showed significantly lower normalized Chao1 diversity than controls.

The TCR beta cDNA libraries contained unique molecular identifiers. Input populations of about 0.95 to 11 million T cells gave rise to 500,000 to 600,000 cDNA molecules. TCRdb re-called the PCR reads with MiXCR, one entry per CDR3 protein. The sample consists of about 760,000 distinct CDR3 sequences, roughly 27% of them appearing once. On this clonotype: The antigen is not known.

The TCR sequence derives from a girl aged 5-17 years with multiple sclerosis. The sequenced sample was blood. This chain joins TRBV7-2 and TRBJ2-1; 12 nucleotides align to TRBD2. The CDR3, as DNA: TGTGCCAGCACCCCGACTAGCGGGGGTCCAGATGAGCAGTTCTTC. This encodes CASTPTSGGPDEQFF.